The 4 T cell receptor beta chains below were found in one sample sequenced in a study of blood T cell repertoires in COVID-19. Assay: immunoSEQ multiplex PCR; the TCRdb copy retains only in-frame clones and omits some. The table shows some 80,000 clones, with 75% to 85% occurring only once. Sequencing input: peripheral blood. The receptors were sampled from a man aged 55 to 69 with COVID-19, enrolled during active disease.

This clone was observed a few times. This chain uses TRBV29-1 with TRBJ1-2; 11 bases map to TRBD1. CDR1 SQVTM and CDR2 ANQGSEA come from the germline V gene. CDR3 length equals 15 residues. J gave up 4 bases and V 7 bases, and 11 bases lay outside the gene matches. The CDR3 DNA is TGCAGCGCCACTCAGGGGGGACAGGGGGTCTATGGCTACACCTTC. Its protein product is CSATQGGQGVYGYTF.

The V and J genes are TRBV15 and TRBJ2-5; 16 bases fit TRBD2. The V and J ends lost 5 bases and 5 bases, in that order; junction bases with no gene match: 14. This CDR3 has 19 amino acids. CDR1 and CDR2 (germline): LNHNV, YYDKDF (reference sequence). CDR3 coding DNA: TGTGCCACCAGCTTGAAACGGGGACTAGCGGGGGGGCCTGGGGAGACCCAGTACTTC. Translated, it gives CATSLKRGLAGGPGETQYF.

The V call is TRBV3-1 (or the pseudogene TRBV3-2), the J call TRBJ2-5, with a tentative D call TRBD1 (6 bases). V gave up 4 bases and J gave up 3 bases, with 12 bases separating them. Germline CDR1 LGHDT, CDR2 YNNKEL (reference sequence). The CDR3 runs 14 residues. The CDR3 spells CASSPGAREETQYF. CDR3 nucleotides: TGTGCCAGCAGCCCAGGGGCAAGAGAAGAGACCCAGTACTTC.

This clone turned up a few times. J is TRBJ2-2 and V is TRBV7-2, with TRBD2 as a possible D gene (6 bases). The CDR3 is made up of 15 amino acids. V lost 5 bases, J lost 4 bases, and 14 bases lay in between. In germline, CDR1 is SGHTA, CDR2 FQGNSA. The DNA of the CDR3 is TGTGCCAGCAGCGTCTACGGGGGTCGCACCGGGGAGCTGTTTTTT. Its translation is CASSVYGGRTGELFF.